This TCR beta chain was documented in a study of blood T cells in healthy people across ages (dated by TCRdb to between 2014 and 2016). About the full investigation: In model experiments, template switching captured about one uniquely barcoded TCR beta cDNA molecule for every two T cells. To avoid experimental bias, donors of different ages were distributed randomly across sequencing lanes. Donors were grouped into four age groups: young (average roughly 16 years), middle-aged (39), aged (roughly 62) and long-lived (just over 80). Two additional independent replicas of 1 million unique cDNA reads from the same blood draw were analyzed for two donors (one aged 18 to 29 and one aged 80 or older). To track age-related changes in TCR beta repertoire diversity, the study relied on deep sequencing normalized with unique cDNA molecular identifiers.

What the study reported, not specific to this receptor: There was a strong correlation between observed TCR beta diversity and the percentage of naive T cells measured by flow cytometry. Donor CMV infection status was unknown, potentially confounding age-related changes in expanded clonotypes. Compared with the aged group, the long-lived group had more naive CD4+ T cells, fewer expanded clones and increased TCR diversity, a pattern suggesting age selection. Bulk unsorted PBMC profiling prevented conclusive comparison of naive and antigen-experienced compartments. Observed TCR beta diversity per million T cells fell roughly linearly with age, and a significant reduction was already apparent by age roughly 40. Total diversity estimates from one million sequenced T cells were considered lower bounds and underestimates.

The roughly 39 donors, aged 6 to 90 years, were systemically healthy Caucasian individuals from Russia. About 9.8 milliliters of peripheral blood were drawn from each donor into EDTA-treated Vacutainer tubes. Ficoll-Paque density-gradient centrifugation was used to isolate PBMCs, with at least 7 million obtained per sample. Trizol reagent was used to extract total RNA from PBMCs, with at least 5.5 micrograms per sample. Naive CD45RAhigh/CD27high T cell percentages were measured by flow cytometry on a PBMC aliquot from every donor. This clonotype occurred a few times. Its antigen target is currently unknown. Base qualities are not at hand, and no much larger clone is one base apart. Libraries came from 5' RACE. The sequencing machine was an Illumina HiSeq 2500. A second PCR of 7 to 11 cycles was performed with a sample-barcoded 5' primer and a J-beta primer mix. A unique molecular identifier was introduced onto each TCR beta cDNA molecule by a template-switch 5' adaptor carrying 12 random nucleotides. Each sample yielded at least 2.5 million CDR3-containing paired-end reads. First-strand cDNA synthesis was performed from all RNA using the Mint cDNA synthesis kit, with priming by a TRBC-specific oligonucleotide. After uracil-DNA glycosylase treatment, a first 18-cycle PCR used universal primers M1SS and BC2_uni_R on all cDNA. Per the original workflow: Normalization of each sample was performed by random selection of 1 million high-quality reads, each carrying a distinct molecular identifier. Reads sharing molecular identifiers were discarded rather than binned into consensus sequences. MiTCR, run with a Q25 quality threshold and the strictest error-elimination algorithm, handled CDR3 identification, clonotype clustering and error correction. A nonparametric unseen species model with Euler transformation was used to estimate lower-bound total TCR beta diversity. TCRdb trimmed public reads at Q25 via fastp, called clones via MiXCR and kept in-frame beta chains. Rows with one shared CDR3 protein collapse into an entry with the most common genes and DNA. The V and J calls were not made by the authors but by TCRdb's processing. For this sample there are 350,000 to 450,000 distinct CDR3 sequences; over 45% appear just once. The top ten clonotypes cover about 54% of the sample.

The CDR3, from cysteine to phenylalanine, totals 17 residues. The entry retains the CDR3 DNA only, 51 bases that are in frame from base 1. For CDR1 and CDR2, the germline V gene lists KGHDR and SFDVKD. After removal of 4 bases from V and 2 bases from J, the junction retains 6 bases not matched to a gene. This receptor was identified in a man aged 55 to 70 in good health. The material sequenced was blood. The chain is encoded by TRBV24-1 joined to TRBJ2-1; 11 central nucleotides agree with TRBD2. The CDR3 corresponds to CATSDQRLAGTYNEQFF. The nucleotide sequence is given as TGTGCCACCAGTGACCAACGACTAGCGGGGACCTACAATGAGCAGTTCTTC.